This TCR beta chain was recorded in a study of blood T cells in healthy people across ages. Extracted total RNA amounted to at least 5.5 micrograms for each sample. Combining a sample-barcoded 5' primer with a J-beta primer mix, a second PCR ran for about 6 to 11 cycles. A template-switch adaptor that had 12 random nucleotides put a tag on each cDNA molecule. TCRdb itself ran the 5' RACE reads through MiXCR, one entry per CDR3 protein. In the table there are about 1,800,000 distinct CDR3 sequences, 25% to 30% of which are singletons. This clonotype was recorded once. This TCR was sampled from a woman aged 25-40 years in good health. The material sequenced was blood.

The CDR3 sequence is CARKGGGRTGGYTF. In DNA, the CDR3 is TGTGCCCGCAAGGGGGGCGGTCGAACGGGGGGCTACACCTTC. The chain combines TRBV25-1 with TRBJ1-2; D may be TRBD1 (6 bases). Germline V gene sequence: CDR1 MGHDK, CDR2 SYGVNS. The ends were cut back, 11 bases at V and 8 bases at J, with 24 bases in the middle. CDR3 size: 14 residues.